This TCR beta chain came from a study of T cell responses to AZD1222 COVID-19 vaccine. About the research overall: Timing groups of about 4 and about 12 weeks for second doses were pooled.

Germline V CDR1 and CDR2: MDHEN, SYDVKM. CDR3 length: 15 residues. The germline V and J ends were trimmed by 6 bases and 7 bases, with 18 bases remaining between them. Profiled with immunoSEQ multiplex PCR; TCRdb holds only in-frame clones, not every one. The data contain 150,000 or so clones, 92% of them singletons. V usage is TRBV28 and J usage is TRBJ2-2, with D tentatively TRBD2 (6 bases). The sequence was collected from an adult in good health. This sample comprised peripheral blood, obtained on day 0 of AZD1222 vaccination. CDR3 bases: TGTGCCAGCAGACCAACGGGCCTCGGGGGCGGGGAGCTGTTTTTT. Protein sequence: CASRPTGLGGGELFF.